Included here is one T cell receptor (beta chain) sequence, with context. The sample originates from a study of T cell responses to AZD1222 COVID-19 vaccine. Study summary: Pooled in the analysis were second doses at about 4 or about 12 weeks.

The protocol was immunoSEQ multiplex PCR, while the TCRdb copy is restricted to in-frame clones and leaves out a portion. The table records over 100,000 clones, about nine tenths of them present only once. Trimming cost V 0 bases and J 3 bases; bases outside gene matches: 2. The germline V gene encodes CDR1 SGHRS and CDR2 YFSETQ. The CDR3 has 15 amino acids. The V and J genes are TRBV5-1 and TRBJ2-2; 7 nucleotides match TRBD1. The sequence derives from an adult in good health. Here the sequenced sample was peripheral blood, taken on day 0 of AZD1222 vaccination. The CDR3 bases are TGCGCCAGCAGCTTGGGTCAGGGGGACACCGGGGAGCTGTTTTTT. Amino acids: CASSLGQGDTGELFF.